A selection of T cell receptor beta chains follows, all from one sample in a study of blood T cell repertoires in COVID-19. Only in-frame clones appear in the TCRdb table, and some are missing; sequencing was by immunoSEQ multiplex PCR. The sample shows roughly 80,000 clones, approximately 90% of them seen only once. Input material: peripheral blood. The receptor source for this set is a man aged 55-75 years with acute or convalescent COVID-19. The CDR3 runs from the conserved cysteine through the conserved F or W. The D gene is left open where the match is weak. Size values are once, few and many counts, or a class for expanded clones, and some rows have none.

cdr3_length j_call clone_size d_call v_call cdr3_nt cdr3_aa
17 TRBJ2-3 once TRBD2 TRBV7-3 TGTGCCAGCAGCTTAACGGCGCTAGCGGGAGGTGCAGATACGCAGTATTTT CASSLTALAGGADTQYF
15 TRBJ2-7 few TRBD1 TRBV15 TGTGCCACCAGCAGAGTTGGGACAGGGGCCTACGAGCAGTACTTC CATSRVGTGAYEQYF
13 TRBJ1-1 NA NA TRBV4-3 TGCGCCAGCAGCCTGGACAAGAACACTGAAGCTTTCTTT CASSLDKNTEAFF
17 TRBJ2-7 NA TRBD2 TRBV28 TGTGCCAGCAGTTCCCCCGGGGCTAGCGGGAGGGTTCAGGAGCAGTACTTC CASSSPGASGRVQEQYF
16 TRBJ2-3 NA TRBD2 TRBV6-2/TRBV6-3 TGTGCCAGCAGTACTGGGACTAGCGGGAGAACAGATACGCAGTATTTT CASSTGTSGRTDTQYF
14 TRBJ2-3 NA NA TRBV14 TGTGCCAGCAGCCAAGATAACGTGAGGGATACGCAGTATTTT CASSQDNVRDTQYF
15 TRBJ2-2 NA NA TRBV19 TGTGCCAGTAGTATAATAGGGGGGGACACCGGGGAGCTGTTTTTT CASSIIGGDTGELFF
16 TRBJ2-2 NA TRBD1 TRBV19 TGTGCCAGTACCGAACCAGGGGGCCCGAACACCGGGGAGCTGTTTTTT CASTEPGGPNTGELFF
15 TRBJ2-1 NA NA TRBV4-1 TGCGCCAGCAGCCCCGATCTTGGCAGATACAATGAGCAGTTCTTC CASSPDLGRYNEQFF
18 TRBJ2-3 NA TRBD2 TRBV7-9 TGTGCCAGCAGCTCCTTGGGGCTAGCGGGGTCTAGCACAGATACGCAGTATTTT CASSSLGLAGSSTDTQYF